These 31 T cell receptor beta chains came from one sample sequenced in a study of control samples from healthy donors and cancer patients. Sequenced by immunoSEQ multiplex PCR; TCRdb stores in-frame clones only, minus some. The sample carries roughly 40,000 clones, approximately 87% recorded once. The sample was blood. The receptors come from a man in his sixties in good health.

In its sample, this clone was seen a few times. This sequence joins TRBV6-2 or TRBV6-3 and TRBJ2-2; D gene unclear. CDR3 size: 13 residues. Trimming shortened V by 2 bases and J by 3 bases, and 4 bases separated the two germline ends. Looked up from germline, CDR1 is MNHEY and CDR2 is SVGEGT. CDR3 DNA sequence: TGTGCCAGCAGTTACCGAGACACCGGGGAGCTGTTTTTT. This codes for CASSYRDTGELFF.

CDR3 coding DNA: TGTGCCAGCAGCGCCGGGACAGGGGGCCGAAATCAGCCCCAGCATTTT. Residues: CASSAGTGGRNQPQHF. The gene calls are TRBV9 and TRBJ1-5; the match to TRBD1 covers 12 bases. The CDR3 contains 16 residues. The germline gives CDR1 SGDLS, CDR2 YYNGEE. V was pared by 3 bases and J by 4 bases, with 5 bases of the junction left unmatched.

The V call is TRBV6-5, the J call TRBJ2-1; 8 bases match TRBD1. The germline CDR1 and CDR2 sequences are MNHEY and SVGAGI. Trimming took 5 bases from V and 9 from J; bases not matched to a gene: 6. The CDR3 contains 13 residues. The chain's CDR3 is CASSNGQGAEQFF. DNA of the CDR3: TGTGCCAGCAGTAACGGACAGGGAGCTGAGCAGTTCTTC.

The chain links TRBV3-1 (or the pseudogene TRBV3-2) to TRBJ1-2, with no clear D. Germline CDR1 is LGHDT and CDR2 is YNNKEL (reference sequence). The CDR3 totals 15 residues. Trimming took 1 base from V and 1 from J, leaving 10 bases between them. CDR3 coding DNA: TGTGCCAGCAGCCAAGGTTCTTGGGATAACTATGGCTACACCTTC. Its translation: CASSQGSWDNYGYTF.

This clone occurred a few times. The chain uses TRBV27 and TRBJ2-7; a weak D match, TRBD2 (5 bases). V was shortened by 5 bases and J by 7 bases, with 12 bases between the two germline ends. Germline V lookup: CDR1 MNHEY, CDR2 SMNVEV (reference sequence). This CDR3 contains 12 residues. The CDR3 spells CASSTPTGEQYF. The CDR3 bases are TGTGCCAGCAGTACCCCTACGGGGGAGCAGTACTTC.

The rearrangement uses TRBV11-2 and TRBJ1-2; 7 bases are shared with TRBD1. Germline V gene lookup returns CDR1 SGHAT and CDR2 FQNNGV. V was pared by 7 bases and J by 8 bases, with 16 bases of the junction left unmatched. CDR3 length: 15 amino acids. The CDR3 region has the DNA TGTGCCAGCAACCCGTTGGACAGGTCATCCCGGGGCTACACCTTC. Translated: CASNPLDRSSRGYTF.

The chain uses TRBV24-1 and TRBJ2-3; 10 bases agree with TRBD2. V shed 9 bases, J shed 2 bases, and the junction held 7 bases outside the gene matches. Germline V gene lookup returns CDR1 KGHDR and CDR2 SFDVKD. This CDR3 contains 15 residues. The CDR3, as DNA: TGTGCCACCTCCACTAGCGGGAACCCCACAGATACGCAGTATTTT. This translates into CATSTSGNPTDTQYF.

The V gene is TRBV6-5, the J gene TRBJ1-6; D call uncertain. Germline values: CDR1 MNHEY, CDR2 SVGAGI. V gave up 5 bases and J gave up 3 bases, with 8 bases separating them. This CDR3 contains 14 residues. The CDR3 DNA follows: TGTGCCAGCAGTAGCCCGGGCTATAATTCACCCCTCCACTTT. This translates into CASSSPGYNSPLHF.

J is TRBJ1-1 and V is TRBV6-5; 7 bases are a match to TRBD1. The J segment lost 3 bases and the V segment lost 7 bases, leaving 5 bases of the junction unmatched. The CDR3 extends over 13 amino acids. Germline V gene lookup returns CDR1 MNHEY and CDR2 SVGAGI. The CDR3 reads CASTSGGYTEAFF. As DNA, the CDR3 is TGTGCCAGCACTTCAGGGGGGTACACTGAAGCTTTCTTT.

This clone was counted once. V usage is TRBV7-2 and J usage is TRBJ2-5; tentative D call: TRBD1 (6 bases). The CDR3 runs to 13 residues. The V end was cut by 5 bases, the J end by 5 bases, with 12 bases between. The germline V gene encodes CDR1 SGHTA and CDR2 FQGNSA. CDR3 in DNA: TGTGCCAGCAGCCCAGGGGTTGCGGAGACCCAGTACTTC. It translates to CASSPGVAETQYF. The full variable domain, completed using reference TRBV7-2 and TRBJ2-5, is GAGVSQSPSNKVTEKGKDVELRCDPISGHTALYWYRQSLGQGLEFLIYFQGNSAPDKSGLPSDRFSAERTGGSVSTLTIQRTQQEDSAVYLCASSPGVAETQYFGPGTRLLVL.

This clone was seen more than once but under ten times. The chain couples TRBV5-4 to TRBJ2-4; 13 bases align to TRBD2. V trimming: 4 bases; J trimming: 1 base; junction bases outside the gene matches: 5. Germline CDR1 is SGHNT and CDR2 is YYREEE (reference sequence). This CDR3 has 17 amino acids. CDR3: CASSDQTSGGAKNIQYF. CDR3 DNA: TGTGCCAGCAGCGATCAGACTAGCGGGGGGGCCAAAAACATTCAGTACTTC.

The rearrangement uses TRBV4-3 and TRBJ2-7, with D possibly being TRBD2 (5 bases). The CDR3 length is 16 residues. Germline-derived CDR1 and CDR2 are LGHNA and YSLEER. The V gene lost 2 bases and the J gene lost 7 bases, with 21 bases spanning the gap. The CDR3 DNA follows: TGCGCCAGCAGCCAACTCATCCGGGAACCAGCGAGAGAGCAGTACTTC. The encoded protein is CASSQLIREPAREQYF.

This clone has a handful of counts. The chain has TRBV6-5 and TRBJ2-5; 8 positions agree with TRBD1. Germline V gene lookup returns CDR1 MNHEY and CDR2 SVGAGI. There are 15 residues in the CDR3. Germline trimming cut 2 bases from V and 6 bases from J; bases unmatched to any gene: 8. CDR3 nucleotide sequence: TGTGCCAGCAGTTACGTCGCGCAGGGGGCTAAGACCCAGTACTTC. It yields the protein CASSYVAQGAKTQYF.

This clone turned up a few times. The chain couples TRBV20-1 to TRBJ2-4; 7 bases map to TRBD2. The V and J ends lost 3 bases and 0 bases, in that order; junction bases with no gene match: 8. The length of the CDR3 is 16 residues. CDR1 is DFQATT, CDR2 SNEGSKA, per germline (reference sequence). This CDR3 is CSASLGGEIAKNIQYF. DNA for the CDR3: TGCAGTGCTAGTCTTGGGGGGGAGATAGCCAAAAACATTCAGTACTTC.

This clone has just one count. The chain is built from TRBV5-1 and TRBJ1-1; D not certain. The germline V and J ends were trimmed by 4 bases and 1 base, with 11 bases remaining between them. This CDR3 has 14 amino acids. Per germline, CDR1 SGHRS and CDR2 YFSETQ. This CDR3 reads CASSPGQANTEAFF. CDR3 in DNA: TGCGCCAGCAGCCCGGGCCAGGCGAACACTGAAGCTTTCTTT.

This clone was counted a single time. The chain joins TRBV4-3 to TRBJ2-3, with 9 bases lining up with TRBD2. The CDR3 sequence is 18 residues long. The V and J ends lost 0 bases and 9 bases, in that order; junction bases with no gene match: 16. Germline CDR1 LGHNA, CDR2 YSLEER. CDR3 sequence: CASSQDLLAGGQVDTQYF. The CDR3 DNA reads TGCGCCAGCAGCCAAGATCTACTGGCGGGGGGGCAGGTTGACACGCAGTATTTT.

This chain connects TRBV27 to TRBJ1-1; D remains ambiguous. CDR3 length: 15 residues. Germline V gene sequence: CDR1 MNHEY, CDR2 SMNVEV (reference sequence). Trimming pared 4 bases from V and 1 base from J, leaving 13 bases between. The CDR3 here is CASSSSRPGNTEAFF. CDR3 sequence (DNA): TGTGCCAGCAGTTCCTCGAGGCCCGGGAACACTGAAGCTTTCTTT.

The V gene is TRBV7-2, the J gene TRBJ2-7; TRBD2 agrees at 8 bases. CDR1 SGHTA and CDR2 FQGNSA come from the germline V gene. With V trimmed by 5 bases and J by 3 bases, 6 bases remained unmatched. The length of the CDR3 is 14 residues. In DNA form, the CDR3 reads TGTGCCAGCAGCAAACACGGGAGGGTCTACGAGCAGTACTTC. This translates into CASSKHGRVYEQYF.

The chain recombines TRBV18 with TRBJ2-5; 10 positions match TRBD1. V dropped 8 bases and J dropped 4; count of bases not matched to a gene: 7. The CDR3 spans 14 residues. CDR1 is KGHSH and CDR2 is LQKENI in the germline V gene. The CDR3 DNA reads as TGTGCCAGCCAAAAGGACAGGGGGAGAGAGACCCAGTACTTC. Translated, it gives CASQKDRGRETQYF. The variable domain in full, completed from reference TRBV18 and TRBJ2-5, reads NAGVMQNPRHLVRRRGQEARLRCSPMKGHSHVYWYRQLPEEGLKFMVYLQKENIIDESGMPKERFSAEFPKEGPSILRIQQVVRGDSAAYFCASQKDRGRETQYFGPGTRLLVL.

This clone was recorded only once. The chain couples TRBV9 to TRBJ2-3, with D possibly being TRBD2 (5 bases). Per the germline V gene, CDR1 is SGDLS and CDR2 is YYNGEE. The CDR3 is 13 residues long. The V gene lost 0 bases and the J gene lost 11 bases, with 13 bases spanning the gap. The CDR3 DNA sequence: TGTGCCAGCAGCGTAGCTAACGGCCGGGGGCAGTATTTT. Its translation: CASSVANGRGQYF.

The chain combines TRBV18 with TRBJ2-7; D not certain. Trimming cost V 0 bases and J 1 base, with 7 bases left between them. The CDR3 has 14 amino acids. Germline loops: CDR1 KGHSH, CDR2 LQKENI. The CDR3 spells CASSPPLTSYEQYF. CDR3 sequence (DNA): TGTGCCAGCTCACCACCACTAACTTCCTACGAGCAGTACTTC.

The CDR3 nucleotides are TGTGCCAGCAGTTACAGACAGGGGAACTCACCCCTCCACTTT. Its translation: CASSYRQGNSPLHF. This rearrangement joins TRBV6-5 to TRBJ1-6; the match to TRBD1 covers 8 bases. The V gene end was trimmed by 2 bases and the J gene end by 10 bases; junction bases not matched to a gene: 4. CDR3 length equals 14 residues. From germline, CDR1 is MNHEY and CDR2 SVGAGI.

The CDR3 reads CASSQDRESQPQHF. In nucleotides, the CDR3 is TGCGCCAGCAGCCAAGATAGAGAGAGTCAGCCCCAGCATTTT. The V and J genes are TRBV4-3 and TRBJ1-5; D gene uncertain. In germline, CDR1 is LGHNA, CDR2 YSLEER. V was clipped by 0 bases and J by 6 bases, with 9 bases between them. The CDR3 has 14 amino acids.

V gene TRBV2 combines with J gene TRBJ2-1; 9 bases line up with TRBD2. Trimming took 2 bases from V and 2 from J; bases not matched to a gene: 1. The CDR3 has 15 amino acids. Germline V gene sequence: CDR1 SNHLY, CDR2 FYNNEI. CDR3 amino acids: CASSESGRPYNEQFF. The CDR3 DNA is TGTGCCAGCAGTGAAAGCGGGAGGCCCTACAATGAGCAGTTCTTC.

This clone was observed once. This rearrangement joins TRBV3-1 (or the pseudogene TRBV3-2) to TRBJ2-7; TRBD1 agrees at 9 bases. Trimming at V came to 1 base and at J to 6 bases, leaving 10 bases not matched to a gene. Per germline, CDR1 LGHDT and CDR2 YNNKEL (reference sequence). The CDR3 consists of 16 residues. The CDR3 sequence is CASSQGGTGNKGEQYF. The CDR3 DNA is TGTGCCAGCAGCCAAGGTGGGACAGGGAATAAGGGCGAGCAGTACTTC.

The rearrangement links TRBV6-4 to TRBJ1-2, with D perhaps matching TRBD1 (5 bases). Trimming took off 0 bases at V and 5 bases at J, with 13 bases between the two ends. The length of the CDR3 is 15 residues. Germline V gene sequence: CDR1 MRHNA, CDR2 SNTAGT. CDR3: CASSDSRGSAYGYTF. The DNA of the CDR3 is TGTGCCAGCAGTGACTCGAGGGGTAGCGCGTATGGCTACACCTTC.

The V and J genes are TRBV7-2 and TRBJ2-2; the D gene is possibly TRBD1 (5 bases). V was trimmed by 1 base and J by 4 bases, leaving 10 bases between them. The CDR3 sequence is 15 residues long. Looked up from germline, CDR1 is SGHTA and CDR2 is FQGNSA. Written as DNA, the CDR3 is TGTGCCAGCAGCTTAGTGGGGCGGTCCACCGGGGAGCTGTTTTTT. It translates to CASSLVGRSTGELFF.

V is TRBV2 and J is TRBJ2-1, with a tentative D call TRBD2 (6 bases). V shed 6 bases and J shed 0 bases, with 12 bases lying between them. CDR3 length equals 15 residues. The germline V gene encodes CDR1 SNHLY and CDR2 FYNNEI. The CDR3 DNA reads TGTGCCAGCAGAGTAGCGGTGAGCTCCTACAATGAGCAGTTCTTC. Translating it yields CASRVAVSSYNEQFF.

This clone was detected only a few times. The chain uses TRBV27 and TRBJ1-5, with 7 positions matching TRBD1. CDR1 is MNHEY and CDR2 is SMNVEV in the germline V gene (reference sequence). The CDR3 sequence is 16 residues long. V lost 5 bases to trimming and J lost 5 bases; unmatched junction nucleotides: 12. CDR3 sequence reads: CASSKRAGGMDQPQHF. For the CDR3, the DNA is TGTGCCAGCAGTAAGCGGGCAGGGGGTATGGATCAGCCCCAGCATTTT.

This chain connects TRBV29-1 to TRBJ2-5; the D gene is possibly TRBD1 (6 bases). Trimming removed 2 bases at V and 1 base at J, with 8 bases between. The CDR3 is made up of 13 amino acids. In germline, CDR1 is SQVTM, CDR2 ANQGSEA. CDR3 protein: CSVERTVQETQYF. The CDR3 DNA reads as TGCAGCGTTGAACGGACAGTCCAAGAGACCCAGTACTTC.

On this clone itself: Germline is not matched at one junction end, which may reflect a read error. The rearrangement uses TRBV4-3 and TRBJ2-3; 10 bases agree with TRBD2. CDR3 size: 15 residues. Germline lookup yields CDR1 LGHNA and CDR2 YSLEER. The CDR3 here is CASSHGLAVVNTRYF. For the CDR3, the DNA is TGCGCCAGCAGCCATGGACTAGCGGTGGTAAATACGCGGTATTTT.